A single sample gave rise to the 11 T cell receptor beta chains below, sequenced in a study of T cells in Graves' hyperthyroidism and ophthalmopathy. The CDR3 regions of TCR beta were amplified from RNA transcripts. RT-PCR in the first round (using the HTBI primer set) targeted the TCR CDR3. TCRdb recomputed calls from the multiplex PCR reads with MiXCR, one row per CDR3 protein. The table shows approximately 380,000 distinct CDR3 sequences, with about an eighth occurring only once. The sequenced material came from blood. Receptors were obtained from a man aged 50 to 59 with Graves' ophthalmopathy.

This clonotype was seen at least ten times. The V gene is TRBV6-1, the J gene TRBJ2-7; 8 bases line up with TRBD2. The junction had 9 bases not matched to a gene; V was cut back by 7 bases and J by 1 base. In germline, CDR1 is MNHNS, CDR2 SASEGT. The length of the CDR3 is 15 residues. The CDR3 sequence: CASTLLAGASYEQYF. The CDR3 nucleotides are TGTGCCAGCACCCTCCTAGCGGGTGCTTCCTACGAGCAGTACTTC.

In this sample, this clonotype turned up many times. The chain recombines TRBV24-1 with TRBJ2-1; TRBD1 aligns across 7 bases. V was pared by 1 base and J by 0 bases, with 8 bases of the junction left unmatched. Germline-derived CDR1 and CDR2 are KGHDR and SFDVKD. The CDR3 runs 18 residues. In DNA, the CDR3 is TGTGCCACCAGTGATTTTAGGAAACAGGGGAGCTCCTACAATGAGCAGTTCTTC. Amino acids: CATSDFRKQGSSYNEQFF.

This clonotype was counted between two and nine times. The CDR3 sequence: CASSLSGATRLPEAFF. The CDR3 nucleotides read TGTGCCAGCAGCTTATCAGGTGCGACGAGGCTCCCTGAAGCTTTCTTT. The V and J genes are TRBV7-9 and TRBJ1-1; D unresolved. Deletions cut 2 bases from V and 6 bases from J, with 19 bases between. From germline, CDR1 is SEHNR and CDR2 FQNEAQ (reference sequence). This CDR3 contains 16 residues.

This clonotype was observed many times. The CDR3 region has the DNA TGTGCCAGCAGACTTACTAGCGGGAGGACCACAGATACGCAGTATTTT. This encodes CASRLTSGRTTDTQYF. The J gene is TRBJ2-3, the V gene TRBV7-9, with 12 bases matching TRBD2. Germline V gives CDR1 SEHNR, CDR2 FQNEAQ (reference sequence). The CDR3 is 16 amino acids. V dropped 6 bases and J dropped 2; count of bases not matched to a gene: 6.

This clonotype has only a few counts. This sequence joins TRBV2 and TRBJ2-7; TRBD2 matches at 10 bases. The V and J ends lost 6 bases and 2 bases, in that order; junction bases with no gene match: 4. The CDR3 has 14 residues. Germline CDR1 SNHLY, CDR2 FYNNEI. The CDR3: CASSASGSTYEQYF. The DNA for the CDR3 is TGTGCCAGCAGCGCTAGCGGGAGCACCTACGAGCAGTACTTC.

This clonotype appeared many times. This chain connects TRBV7-8 to TRBJ2-4, with 7 bases matching TRBD1. This CDR3 has 16 residues. CDR1 is SGHVS and CDR2 is FQNEAQ in the germline V gene. The V segment lost 2 bases and the J segment 0 bases; nucleotides outside the gene matches: 4. This CDR3 is CASSLFGTVAKNIQYF. CDR3 nucleotide sequence: TGTGCCAGCAGCTTATTTGGGACAGTAGCCAAAAACATTCAGTACTTC.

This clonotype was found many times. V is TRBV28 and J is TRBJ2-4; no reliable D call. This CDR3 is 12 amino acids long. Deletions cut 6 bases from V and 8 bases from J, with 11 bases between. Germline CDR1 reads MDHEN; CDR2 reads SYDVKM. The CDR3 sequence: CASSTQKDIQYF. The CDR3, as DNA: TGTGCCAGCAGCACCCAGAAGGACATTCAGTACTTC.

This clonotype has a handful of counts. The genes are TRBV25-1 and TRBJ1-1; D unclear. Germline assignment: CDR1 MGHDK and CDR2 SYGVNS. The ends were cut back, 7 bases at V and 8 bases at J, with 11 bases in the middle. The CDR3 loop spans 11 amino acids. The CDR3 DNA follows: TGTGCCAGCATTAACACCAACGAAGCTTTCTTT. Protein sequence: CASINTNEAFF.

The J gene is TRBJ1-3, the V gene TRBV7-9, with 7 positions matching TRBD1. V dropped 4 bases and J dropped 4; count of bases not matched to a gene: 10. The CDR3 extends over 16 amino acids. CDR1 and CDR2 from the germline V gene are SEHNR and FQNEAQ (reference sequence). CDR3 nucleotide sequence: TGTGCCAGCAGCTCTACCCCCGGGACAGCCGGAAACACCATATATTTT. Amino acid sequence: CASSSTPGTAGNTIYF. Full variable domain (remainder filled in from reference TRBV7-9 and TRBJ1-3): DTGVSQNPRHKITKRGQNVTFRCDPISEHNRLYWYRQTLGQGPEFLTYFQNEAQLEKSRLLSDRFSAERPKGSFSTLEIQRTEQGDSAMYLCASSSTPGTAGNTIYFGEGSWLTVV.

In this sample, this clonotype turned up many times. The chain carries TRBV7-8 and TRBJ2-3, with 7 bases identical to TRBD2. This CDR3 comprises 18 residues. CDR1 is SGHVS, CDR2 FQNEAQ, per germline. After removal of 2 bases from V and 0 bases from J, the junction contained 11 bases not matched to a gene. The CDR3 sequence is CASSLLAAGVGSTDTQYF. Written as DNA, the CDR3 is TGTGCCAGCAGCTTATTGGCGGCGGGAGTAGGTAGCACAGATACGCAGTATTTT.

This clonotype was seen at least ten times. This chain links TRBV6-5 with TRBJ1-1; D is perhaps TRBD1 (5 bases). The CDR3 consists of 15 residues. Per the germline V gene, CDR1 is MNHEY and CDR2 is SVGAGI. With 2 bases removed from V and 5 bases from J, the gap between germline ends came to 15 bases. CDR3 amino acids: CASSYLRGSGTEAFF. The CDR3 nucleotides read TGTGCCAGCAGTTACCTAAGGGGATCAGGGACTGAAGCTTTCTTT.